This T cell receptor (beta chain) is drawn from a study of T cell responses to AZD1222 COVID-19 vaccine. Points from the study as a whole: Mostly white British, mostly female donors; authors suggested clonal diversity may be underestimated.

Second doses were pooled across both intervals (about 4 or about 12 weeks). V dropped 1 base and J dropped 3 bases, with 12 bases sitting between them. CDR1 is SGHVS, CDR2 FQNEAQ, per germline. This CDR3 is built from 15 residues. In the case of this clone: Its antigen is as yet unknown.

Data came from immunoSEQ multiplex PCR; TCRdb stores just in-frame clones and leaves some out. The sample carries approximately 200,000 clones, approximately 93% recorded once. The sequence was collected from an adult who received the AZD1222 COVID-19 vaccine. The input for sequencing was peripheral blood, taken 28 days after the second AZD1222 dose. This chain connects TRBV7-8 to TRBJ1-2; D is uncertain. In nucleotides, the CDR3 is TGTGCCAGCAGCTTAGTAGGCAGCGGGGACTATGGCTACACCTTC. Translating it yields CASSLVGSGDYGYTF.